Included here is one T cell receptor (beta chain) sequence, with context. This sample stems from a study of blood T cell repertoires in COVID-19. Assay: immunoSEQ multiplex PCR; the TCRdb copy retains only in-frame clones and omits some. The sample includes roughly 170,000 clones, roughly nine tenths of them seen just once. The clonotype originates from a man between 65 and 79 years old with active or convalescent COVID-19. The sequencing sample was made of peripheral blood.

The chain's CDR3 is CASSSLGGGAGYTF. In DNA form, the CDR3 reads TGTGCCAGCAGCTCCCTTGGCGGCGGGGCTGGCTACACCTTC. The gene calls are TRBV7-2 and TRBJ1-2; D is perhaps TRBD1 (5 bases). The germline CDR1 and CDR2 sequences are SGHTA and FQGNSA. V lost 4 bases to trimming and J lost 7 bases, with 16 bases between them. The CDR3 totals 14 residues.